The rows below give T cell receptor beta chains drawn from one sample of a study of tumor and adjacent non-tumor tissue in lung cancer. TCRdb ran MiXCR on the multiplex PCR reads and lists one entry per CDR3 protein. The sample shows around 80,000 distinct CDR3 sequences, 65% to 85% of them seen only once. Sequencing was done on a sample of distant non-tumor lung tissue. The receptors here all came from a man between 60 and 75 years old with non-small cell lung cancer. Both conserved end residues are part of each CDR3. A D gene is named only where the DNA matches it firmly. Clone size is given for some rows only: seen once, a few or many times, or a class if the clone is expanded.

v_call,d_call,j_call,clone_size,cdr3_aa,cdr3_nt
TRBV12-3/TRBV12-4,.,TRBJ1-1,many,CASSSGYTEAFF,TGTGCCAGCAGCTCAGGTTACACTGAAGCTTTCTTT
TRBV20-1,TRBD2,TRBJ2-7,.,CSAKASGTYEQCF,TGCAGTGCTAAGGCTAGCGGCACCTACGAGCAATGCTTC
TRBV11-2,.,TRBJ2-6,.,CASGPTSGANVLTF,TGTGCCAGCGGCCCTACCTCTGGGGCCAACGTCCTGACTTTC
TRBV4-2,.,TRBJ2-2,.,CASSQANNMPVELFF,TGTGCCAGCAGCCAAGCGAACAATATGCCCGTGGAGCTGTTTTTT
TRBV11-2,.,TRBJ1-1,.,CANSSVERGTEALF,TGTGCCAACAGCTCAGTCGAGAGGGGCACTGAAGCTCTCTTT
TRBV11-3,.,TRBJ2-3,.,CASSCQRADTQYF,TGCGCCAGCAGCTGTCAGCGGGCAGATACGCAGTATTTT
TRBV29-1,TRBD1,TRBJ2-7,.,CSVGQGTLEQYF,TGCAGCGTTGGACAGGGGACCCTCGAACAGTACTTC
TRBV12-3/TRBV12-4,.,TRBJ2-3,.,CASSRRQTRYADTQYF,TGTGCCAGCAGTCGCCGACAGACAAGGTATGCAGATACGCAGTATTTT
TRBV11-3,.,TRBJ2-5,.,CASSKTNSEETQYF,TGTGCCAGCAGCAAAACGAACAGTGAAGAGACCCAGTACTTC
TRBV11-2,.,TRBJ1-1,once,CVSSLMQGRTEPFF,TGTGTCAGCAGCTTAATGCAGGGGAGAACTGAACCTTTCTTT
TRBV12-3/TRBV12-4,TRBD1,TRBJ2-5,.,CAIRPRQGADRETQYF,TGTGCCATCAGACCCAGACAGGGGGCTGACCGAGAGACCCAGTACTTC
TRBV7-9,.,TRBJ2-1,once,CASTITGLASDEQFF,TGTGCCAGCACCATCACCGGACTGGCCTCCGATGAGCAGTTCTTC
TRBV6-2/TRBV6-3,.,TRBJ2-5,.,CASCFGAWIETQYF,TGTGCCAGCTGCTTCGGGGCCTGGATAGAGACCCAGTACTTC
TRBV29-1,.,TRBJ1-1,.,CSVERRIARGGRNTEAFF,TGCAGCGTTGAAAGGCGTATCGCCAGGGGAGGAAGGAACACTGAAGCTTTCTTT
TRBV5-8,.,TRBJ2-2,.,CASSLLGESSGELFF,TGTGCCAGCAGCTTGTTGGGGGAGAGCAGCGGGGAGCTGTTTTTT
TRBV7-8,.,TRBJ2-7,.,CASTQIGAYEQYF,TGTGCCAGCACCCAGATCGGGGCCTACGAGCAGTACTTC
TRBV6-1,.,TRBJ1-5,.,CASSVGPETGYNNQRQHF,TGTGCCAGCAGTGTCGGTCCTGAGACAGGATATAACAATCAGCGCCAGCATTTT
TRBV11-2,.,TRBJ2-7,.,CARNSEVVASPRQQYF,TGTGCCAGGAACTCAGAGGTGGTGGCGTCCCCGAGGCAGCAGTACTTC
TRBV11-2,.,TRBJ1-2,once,CAKSSRTAADYGYTF,TGTGCCAAAAGCTCCAGGACCGCCGCGGACTATGGCTACACCTTC
TRBV4-2,.,TRBJ1-5,once,CASCQTGHRDQPQHF,TGTGCCAGCTGCCAAACTGGACACAGAGACCAGCCCCAGCATTTT
TRBV11-2,TRBD2,TRBJ2-6,.,CASSPTSGGAIGANVLAF,TGTGCCAGCAGTCCAACTAGCGGGGGAGCCATTGGGGCCAATGTCCTGGCTTTC
TRBV4-2,.,TRBJ2-5,medium-sized,CASSQVAGGQETQYF,TGTGCCAGCAGCCAAGTTGCGGGTGGACAAGAGACCCAGTACTTC
TRBV5-6,.,TRBJ2-7,few,CASSLGGIGYEQYF,TGTGCCAGCAGCTTGGGAGGGATCGGCTACGAGCAGTACTTC
TRBV11-2,.,TRBJ2-2,.,CASSEGDRNTGDLFF,TGTGCCAGCAGCGAAGGTGACCGAAACACCGGGGACCTGTTTTTT
TRBV24-1,.,TRBJ2-7,.,CATNGPPYFYEQYF,TGTGCCACGAATGGCCCTCCGTACTTCTACGAGCAGTACTTC
TRBV20-1,.,TRBJ2-1,.,CSARGLTTSYNEHFF,TGCAGTGCTAGAGGGCTAACCACCTCCTACAATGAGCATTTCTTC
TRBV20-1,.,TRBJ2-7,few,CSVSTVTYEQYF,TGCAGTGTTAGTACGGTTACCTACGAGCAGTACTTC
TRBV25-1,.,TRBJ1-6,.,CASSDDSAQPLHF,TGTGCCAGTAGTGACGACAGCGCCCAACCCCTCCACTTT
TRBV6-1,TRBD1,TRBJ1-5,.,CVSSVAPGTGYSNQPQHF,TGTGTCAGCAGTGTCGCTCCCGGGACAGGTTATAGCAATCAGCCCCAGCATTTT
TRBV11-2,TRBD1,TRBJ2-6,.,CASSLVPKDRPPGANVLSF,TGTGCCAGCAGTTTAGTTCCAAAGGACAGGCCCCCTGGGGCCAACGTCCTGTCTTTC
TRBV1,.,TRBJ2-1,many,CTSSRGEDNEQFF,TGCACCAGCAGCCGGGGGGAGGACAATGAGCAGTTCTTC
TRBV6-4,.,TRBJ2-4,.,CTSSVRGAKDIQYF,TGTACCAGCAGTGTTAGAGGGGCGAAGGACATTCAGTACTTC
TRBV12-3/TRBV12-4,TRBD1,TRBJ1-1,.,CASSITATGAMNTEAFF,TGTGCAAGCAGCATAACTGCGACAGGGGCCATGAACACTGAAGCTTTCTTT
TRBV4-1,.,TRBJ2-6,.,CASSQIPMEISGANVLTF,TGCGCCAGCAGCCAAATTCCGATGGAGATCTCTGGGGCCAACGTCCTGACTTTC
TRBV30,TRBD2,TRBJ2-1,many,CAWSVASGYNEQFF,TGTGCCTGGAGTGTCGCTAGCGGTTACAATGAGCAGTTCTTC
TRBV29-1,.,TRBJ1-1,few,CSTGRDQNTEASF,TGTAGCACCGGACGGGACCAGAACACTGAAGCTTCCTTT
TRBV6-5,.,TRBJ1-5,few,CTSSYLQGSNQPQHF,TGTACCAGTAGTTACCTACAGGGAAGCAATCAGCCCCAGCATTTC
TRBV29-1,.,TRBJ1-4,.,CSVRASKNEKLFF,TGCAGCGTTAGGGCCAGCAAGAATGAAAAACTGTTTTTT
TRBV25-1,.,TRBJ2-7,once,CASSGGTRLKQYF,TGTGCCAGCAGTGGGGGGACAAGACTAAAGCAGTACTTC
TRBV6-5,.,TRBJ2-7,many,CASSYGRQATYEQYF,TGTGCCAGCAGTTACGGTCGACAGGCCACCTACGAGCAGTACTTC
TRBV6-5,TRBD1,TRBJ1-5,.,CASGYSGQGTQPQHF,TGTGCCAGCGGTTACAGTGGACAGGGTACTCAGCCTCAGCATTTT
TRBV6-5,.,TRBJ2-3,once,CASSACTGTQYF,TGTGCCAGCAGCGCATGCACAGGTACCCAGTATTTT
TRBV6-1,.,TRBJ2-1,.,CASSELGGGAYNEQFF,TGTGCCAGCAGTGAACTGGGGGGGGGCGCCTACAATGAGCAGTTCTTC